This T cell receptor (beta chain) is drawn from a study of cytomegalovirus exposure and HLA in healthy donors. Regarding this clone: Its antigen remains unknown.

Whole-study findings and limits: Immune exposure data for these donors was limited to CMV serostatus.

A multiplex PCR was run with 60 Vbeta primers and 13 Jbeta primers. Assay: immunoSEQ multiplex PCR; the TCRdb copy retains only in-frame clones and omits some. Counted here are over 150,000 clones, approximately 80% occurring once; the ten biggest clones make up 2.6%. This receptor was obtained from a middle-aged woman in good health and CMV-seropositive. Specimen: PBMCs.

CDR3 DNA sequence: TGTGCCAGCAGTCGGGCGACTAGCGGCACAGATACGCAGTATTTT. Amino acid sequence: CASSRATSGTDTQYF. V gene TRBV28 combines with J gene TRBJ2-3; 8 bases fit TRBD2. The CDR3 is 15 residues long. J gave up 1 base and V 5 bases, and 5 bases lay outside the gene matches. Germline loops: CDR1 MDHEN, CDR2 SYDVKM.